This TCR beta chain originates from a study of persistence of HIV-infected CD4 T cells. Sequencing used immunoSEQ version 4 in survey mode. Produced via immunoSEQ multiplex PCR; TCRdb's table is partial and in-frame only. The table includes roughly 20,000 clones, roughly two thirds detected once. Note on this clone: What it binds is unknown.

The length of the CDR3 is 13 residues. V gave up 1 base and J gave up 9 bases, with 10 bases separating them. The stimulus was lysate of CMV-infected fibroblasts, 9 to 10 ug/mL. CD4+ T cells upregulating both CD40 ligand and CD69 were sorted as responding cells. CD4+ T cell counts exceeded 400 cells/uL; CMV serology was positive. The TCR comes from an adult woman with HIV who was CMV-seropositive. The chain uses TRBV12-3 or TRBV12-4 and TRBJ2-1; D might be TRBD2 (6 bases). The source was CD4+ T cells sorted from PBMCs after roughly 18-hour stimulation, collected from a patient who received antiretroviral therapy. The CDR3 DNA reads TGTGCCAGCAGTTTAGGCCAGGGAGGTGAGCAGTTCTTC. It yields the protein CASSLGQGGEQFF.